A selection of T cell receptor beta chains follows, all from one sample in a study of cytomegalovirus exposure and HLA in healthy donors. Measured with immunoSEQ multiplex PCR; TCRdb has only the in-frame clones, and not every one. This repertoire includes fewer than 85,000 clones. Source material: PBMCs. These receptors were obtained from a man aged 50-60 years in good health and CMV-seropositive. CDR3s leave out the opening cysteine and the closing phenylalanine or tryptophan.

v_gene	j_gene	CDR3aa
TRBV7-8	TRBJ1-1	ASSFPGLGNTEAF
TRBV6-4	TRBJ1-2	ASSASGTSGGYT
TRBV5-1	TRBJ2-1	ASSLEASGSLDEQF
TRBV7-8	TRBJ1-4	ASSLAGPSEKLF
TRBV29-1	TRBJ1-1	SATGQNTEAF
TRBV29-1	TRBJ1-1	SVGTGEANTEAF
TRBV7-9	TRBJ1-1	ASARQPNTEAF
TRBV18	TRBJ2-3	ASSPSRGSGGTDTQY
TRBV28	TRBJ2-5	ASSLLGRGVGTQY
TRBV19	TRBJ1-1	ASSIIWGDRGRGTEAF
TRBV27	TRBJ1-5	ASSSTEDYSNQPQH
TRBV7-9	TRBJ2-3	ASSAKRGHTDTQY
TRBV4-1	TRBJ2-7	ASRSTAYEQY
TRBV2	TRBJ1-2	ASSEALTGGIGYT
TRBV19	TRBJ2-3	ASSKLEGLAVSTDTQY
TRBV9	TRBJ2-3	ASSTGTSGGRTDTQY
TRBV30	TRBJ1-2	AWSVMERFSFYGYT
TRBV28	TRBJ1-2	ASSFVETGDEET
TRBV5-1	TRBJ2-1	ASSSGLTDEQF
TRBV6-1	TRBJ2-7	ASSDPGNNYEQY
TRBV19	TRBJ1-6	ASSIGRDNSPLH
TRBV6-5	TRBJ1-2	ASTKTGSYGYT
TRBV19	TRBJ1-1	ASSIARATEAF
TRBV27	TRBJ2-7	ASSLRTGAYEQY
TRBV11-2	TRBJ1-1	ASSLNRDTEAF
TRBV28	TRBJ1-5	ASSFSQGDNQPQH
TRBV7-9	TRBJ2-7	ASRPGTSILGEQY
TRBV9	TRBJ1-2	ASSVERGGYT
TRBV13	TRBJ2-5	ASSRYGQQETQY
TRBV18	TRBJ2-1	ASSATSDKSSYNEQF
TRBV7-9	TRBJ1-3	ASSLSGGSGNTIY
TRBV27	TRBJ2-4	ASSPLTDKSKNIQY
TRBV2	TRBJ1-1	ASSPQRLLAMNTEAF
TRBV7-9	TRBJ1-2	ASSFGERWGYT
TRBV7-8	TRBJ1-1	ASSAMTGYGKAF
TRBV10-1	TRBJ2-7	ARSLGPYEQY
TRBV5-1	TRBJ1-1	ASSPYLNTEAF
TRBV4-1	TRBJ1-4	ASSQDRQPNEKLF
TRBV6-5	TRBJ1-1	ASSYEEASTEAF
TRBV18	TRBJ1-5	ASSGEGINQPQH
TRBV27	TRBJ1-2	ASSSRDRGYGYT
TRBV7-8	TRBJ1-1	ASSLERGNTEAF
TRBV5-4	TRBJ1-3	ASSEYAGTGGSGNTIY
TRBV5-1	TRBJ2-1	ASSLRASGVDYNEQF
TRBV4-1	TRBJ1-2	ASGGGWTGYT
TRBV7-9	TRBJ1-4	ASSPDREAEKLF
TRBV19	TRBJ1-6	ASSIDPIGGVAYNSPLH
TRBV2	TRBJ2-2	ASITGTGLNTGELF
TRBV2	TRBJ1-5	ASSPDRENQPQH
TRBV5-5	TRBJ1-6	ASSPPLAGRDSPLH
TRBV29-1	TRBJ2-5	SVRGVQETQY
TRBV10-1	TRBJ2-3	ASSEGLAGERRGDTQY
TRBV2	TRBJ2-2	ASTKTHDTGELF
TRBV5-1	TRBJ2-7	ASSPRTGVGEQY
TRBV5-1	TRBJ1-1	ASSLVGGDDTEAF
TRBV6-1	TRBJ1-1	ATMLRGGDTEAF
TRBV5-1	TRBJ1-1	ASSPYTANTEAF
TRBV28	TRBJ2-7	ASSRPRGTGGYEQY
TRBV5-6	TRBJ2-5	ASSWDRVSETQY